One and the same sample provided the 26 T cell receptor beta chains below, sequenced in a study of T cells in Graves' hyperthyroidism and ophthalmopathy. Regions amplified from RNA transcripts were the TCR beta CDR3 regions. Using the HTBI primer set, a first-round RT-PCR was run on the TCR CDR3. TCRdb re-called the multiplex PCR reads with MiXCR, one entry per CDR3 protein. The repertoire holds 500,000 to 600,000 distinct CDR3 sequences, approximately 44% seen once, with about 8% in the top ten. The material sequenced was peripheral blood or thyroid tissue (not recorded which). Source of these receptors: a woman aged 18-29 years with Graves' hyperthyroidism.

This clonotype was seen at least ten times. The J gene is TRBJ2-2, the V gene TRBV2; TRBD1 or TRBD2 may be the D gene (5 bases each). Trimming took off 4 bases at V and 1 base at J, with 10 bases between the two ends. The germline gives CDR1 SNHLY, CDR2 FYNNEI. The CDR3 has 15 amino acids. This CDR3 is CASSVGTLNTGELFF. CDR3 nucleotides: TGTGCCAGCAGTGTAGGGACGCTGAACACCGGGGAGCTGTTTTTT.

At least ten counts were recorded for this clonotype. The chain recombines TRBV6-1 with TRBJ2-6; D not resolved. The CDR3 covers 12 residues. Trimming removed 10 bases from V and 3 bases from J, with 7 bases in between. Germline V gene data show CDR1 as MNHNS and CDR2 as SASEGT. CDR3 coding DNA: TGTGCCACCATTATTGGGGCCAACGTCCTGACTTTC. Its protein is CATIIGANVLTF.

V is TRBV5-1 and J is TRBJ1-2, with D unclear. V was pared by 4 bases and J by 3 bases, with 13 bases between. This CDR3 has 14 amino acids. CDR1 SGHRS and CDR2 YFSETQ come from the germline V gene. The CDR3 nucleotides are TGCGCCAGCAGCCAAGTCCATGGAGACTATGGCTACACCTTC. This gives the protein CASSQVHGDYGYTF.

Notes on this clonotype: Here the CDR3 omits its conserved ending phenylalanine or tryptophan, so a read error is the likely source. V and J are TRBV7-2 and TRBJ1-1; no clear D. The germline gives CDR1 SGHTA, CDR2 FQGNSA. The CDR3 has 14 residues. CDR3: CASSRSARNTEAFL. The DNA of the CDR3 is TGTGCCAGCAGCCGCTCCGCCCGAAACACCGAAGCTTTCCTT.

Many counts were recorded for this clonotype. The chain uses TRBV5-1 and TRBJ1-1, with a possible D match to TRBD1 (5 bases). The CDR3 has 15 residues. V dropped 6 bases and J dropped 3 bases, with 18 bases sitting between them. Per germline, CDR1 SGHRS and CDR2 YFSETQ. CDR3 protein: CASTVEGRGDTEAFF. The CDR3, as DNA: TGCGCCAGCACCGTAGAGGGTCGGGGCGACACTGAAGCTTTCTTT.

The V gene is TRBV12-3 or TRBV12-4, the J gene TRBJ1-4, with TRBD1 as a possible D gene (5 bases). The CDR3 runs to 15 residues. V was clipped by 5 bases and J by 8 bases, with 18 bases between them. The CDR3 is CASSPAGTPGEKLFF. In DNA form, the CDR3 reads TGTGCCAGCAGTCCCGCCGGGACCCCCGGAGAAAAACTGTTTTTT.

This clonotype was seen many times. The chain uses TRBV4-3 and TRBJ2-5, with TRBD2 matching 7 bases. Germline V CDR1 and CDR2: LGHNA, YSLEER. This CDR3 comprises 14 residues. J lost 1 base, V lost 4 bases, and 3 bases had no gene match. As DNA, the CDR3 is TGCGCCAGCAGCCGGGAGGGGTCCCAAGAGACCCAGTACTTC. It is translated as CASSREGSQETQYF.

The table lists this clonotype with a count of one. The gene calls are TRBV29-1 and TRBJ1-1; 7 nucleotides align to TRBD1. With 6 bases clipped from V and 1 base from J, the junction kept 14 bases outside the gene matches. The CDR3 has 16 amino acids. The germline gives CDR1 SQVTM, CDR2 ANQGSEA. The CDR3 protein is CSVPPWTGRANTEAFF. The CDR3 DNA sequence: TGCAGCGTCCCCCCATGGACAGGTCGGGCGAACACTGAAGCTTTCTTT.

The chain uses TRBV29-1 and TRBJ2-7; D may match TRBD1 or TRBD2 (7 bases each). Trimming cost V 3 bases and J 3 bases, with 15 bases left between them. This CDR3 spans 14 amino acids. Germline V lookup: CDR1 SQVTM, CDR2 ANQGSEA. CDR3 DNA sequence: TGCAGCGTTGAGGGGAGCGGGGACAGCTACGAGCAGTACTTC. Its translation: CSVEGSGDSYEQYF.

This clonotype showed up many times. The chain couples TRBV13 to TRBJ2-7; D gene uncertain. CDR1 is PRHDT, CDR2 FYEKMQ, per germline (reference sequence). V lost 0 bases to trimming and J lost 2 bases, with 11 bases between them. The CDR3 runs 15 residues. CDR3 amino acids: CASSLGGEHPYEQYF. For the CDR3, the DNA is TGTGCCAGCAGCTTAGGAGGCGAGCATCCCTACGAGCAGTACTTC.

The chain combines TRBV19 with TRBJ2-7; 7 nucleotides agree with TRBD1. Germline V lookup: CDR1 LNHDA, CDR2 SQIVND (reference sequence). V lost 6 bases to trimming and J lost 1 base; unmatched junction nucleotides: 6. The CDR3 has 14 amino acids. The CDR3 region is CASSGTDFSYEQYF. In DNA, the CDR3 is TGTGCCAGTAGCGGGACAGATTTTTCCTACGAGCAGTACTTC.

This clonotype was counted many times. In DNA, the CDR3 is TGTGCCACCAGCAGAGCCCGGGGGGCTTTGGGTCAGCCCCAGCATTTT. Translated: CATSRARGALGQPQHF. This sequence joins TRBV15 and TRBJ1-5, with D perhaps TRBD1 (6 bases). Trimming left V 1 base short and J 6 bases short, with 16 bases between. The germline V gene encodes CDR1 LNHNV and CDR2 YYDKDF (reference sequence). The length of the CDR3 is 16 residues.

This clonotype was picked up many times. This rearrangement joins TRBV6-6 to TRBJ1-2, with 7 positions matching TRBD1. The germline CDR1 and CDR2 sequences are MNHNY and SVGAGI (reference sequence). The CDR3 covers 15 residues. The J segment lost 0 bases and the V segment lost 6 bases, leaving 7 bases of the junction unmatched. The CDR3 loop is CASSLRQGANYGYTF. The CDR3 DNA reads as TGTGCCAGCAGCCTCCGACAGGGTGCTAACTATGGCTACACCTTC.

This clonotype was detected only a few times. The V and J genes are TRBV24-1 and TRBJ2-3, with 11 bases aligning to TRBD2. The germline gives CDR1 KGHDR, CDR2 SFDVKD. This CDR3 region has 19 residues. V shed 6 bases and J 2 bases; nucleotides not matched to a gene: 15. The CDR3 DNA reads TGTGCCACCAGTCCCTGGGTACCGGGACTAGCGGAGACCACAGATACGCAGTATTTT. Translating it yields CATSPWVPGLAETTDTQYF.

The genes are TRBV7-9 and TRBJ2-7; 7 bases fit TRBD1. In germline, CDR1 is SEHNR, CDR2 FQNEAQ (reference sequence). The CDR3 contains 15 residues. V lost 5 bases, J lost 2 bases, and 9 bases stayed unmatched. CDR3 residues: CASSPYPTGTYEQYF. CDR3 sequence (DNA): TGTGCCAGCAGCCCCTATCCGACAGGGACCTACGAGCAGTACTTC. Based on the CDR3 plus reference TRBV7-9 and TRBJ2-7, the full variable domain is DTGVSQNPRHKITKRGQNVTFRCDPISEHNRLYWYRQTLGQGPEFLTYFQNEAQLEKSRLLSDRFSAERPKGSFSTLEIQRTEQGDSAMYLCASSPYPTGTYEQYFGPGTRLTVT.

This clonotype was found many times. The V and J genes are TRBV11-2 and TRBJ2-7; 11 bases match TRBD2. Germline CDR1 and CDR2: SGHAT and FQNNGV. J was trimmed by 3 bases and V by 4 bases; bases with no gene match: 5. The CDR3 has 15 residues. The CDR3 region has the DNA TGTGCCAGCAGCTCTTCGGGACTAGCGGTCTACGAGCAGTACTTC. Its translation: CASSSSGLAVYEQYF.

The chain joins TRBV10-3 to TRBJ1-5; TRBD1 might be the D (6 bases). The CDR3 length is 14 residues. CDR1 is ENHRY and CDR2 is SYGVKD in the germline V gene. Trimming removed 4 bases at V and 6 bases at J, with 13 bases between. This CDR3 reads CAISVRQEGQPQHF. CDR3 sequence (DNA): TGTGCCATCAGTGTTCGACAGGAGGGTCAGCCCCAGCATTTT.

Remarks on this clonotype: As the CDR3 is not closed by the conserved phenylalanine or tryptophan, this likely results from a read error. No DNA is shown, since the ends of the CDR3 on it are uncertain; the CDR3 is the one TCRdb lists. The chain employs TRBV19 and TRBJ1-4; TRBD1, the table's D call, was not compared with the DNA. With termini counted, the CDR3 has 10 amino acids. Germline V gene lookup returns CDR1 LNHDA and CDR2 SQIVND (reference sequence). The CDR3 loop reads CASSRTEIDY.

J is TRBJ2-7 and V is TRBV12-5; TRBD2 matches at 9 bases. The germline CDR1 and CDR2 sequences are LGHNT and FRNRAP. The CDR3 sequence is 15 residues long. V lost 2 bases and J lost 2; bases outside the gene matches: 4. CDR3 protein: CASGLRLAGPYEQYF. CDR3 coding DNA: TGTGCTAGTGGTTTGCGGCTAGCGGGACCCTACGAGCAGTACTTC.

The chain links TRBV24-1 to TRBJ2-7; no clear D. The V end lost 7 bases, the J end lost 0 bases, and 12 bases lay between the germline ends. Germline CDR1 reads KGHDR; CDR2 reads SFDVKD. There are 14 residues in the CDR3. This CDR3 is CATSVAASSYEQYF. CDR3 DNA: TGTGCCACCAGCGTTGCGGCCAGCTCCTACGAGCAGTACTTC.

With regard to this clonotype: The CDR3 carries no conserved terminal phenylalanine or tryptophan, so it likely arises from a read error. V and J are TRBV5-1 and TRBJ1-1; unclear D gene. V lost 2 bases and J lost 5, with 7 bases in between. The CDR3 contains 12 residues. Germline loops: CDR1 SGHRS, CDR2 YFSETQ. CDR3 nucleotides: TGCGCCAGCAGCTTCGGAGGGACTGAAGCTTTCTCT. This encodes CASSFGGTEAFS.

The CDR3 region has the DNA TGTGCCAGCAGCGTCAGGGGACAGAACACAGATACGCAGTATTTT. Its translation: CASSVRGQNTDTQYF. V usage is TRBV9 and J usage is TRBJ2-3, with 7 bases aligning to TRBD1. The CDR3 contains 15 residues. Germline V gene lookup returns CDR1 SGDLS and CDR2 YYNGEE. The trim removed 2 bases at V and 2 bases at J, leaving 5 bases unmatched.

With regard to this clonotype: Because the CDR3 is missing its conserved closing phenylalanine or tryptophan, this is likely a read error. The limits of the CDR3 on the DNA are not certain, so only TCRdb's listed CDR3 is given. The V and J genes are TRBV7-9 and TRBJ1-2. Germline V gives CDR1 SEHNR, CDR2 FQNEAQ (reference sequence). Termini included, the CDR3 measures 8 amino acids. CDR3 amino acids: CASSLAME.

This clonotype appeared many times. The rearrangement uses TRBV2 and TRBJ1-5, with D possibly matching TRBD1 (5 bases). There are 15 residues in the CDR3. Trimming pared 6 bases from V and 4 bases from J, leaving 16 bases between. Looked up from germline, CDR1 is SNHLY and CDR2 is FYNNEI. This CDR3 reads CASRSSFGANQPQHF. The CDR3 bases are TGTGCCAGCAGGTCCTCGTTCGGGGCTAATCAGCCCCAGCATTTT.

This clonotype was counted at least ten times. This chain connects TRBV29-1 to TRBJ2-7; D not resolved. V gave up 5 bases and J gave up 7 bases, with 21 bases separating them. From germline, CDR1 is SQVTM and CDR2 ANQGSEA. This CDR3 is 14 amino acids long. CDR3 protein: CSVHTSFPVGEQYF. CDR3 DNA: TGCAGCGTTCATACCAGCTTCCCCGTTGGAGAGCAGTACTTC.

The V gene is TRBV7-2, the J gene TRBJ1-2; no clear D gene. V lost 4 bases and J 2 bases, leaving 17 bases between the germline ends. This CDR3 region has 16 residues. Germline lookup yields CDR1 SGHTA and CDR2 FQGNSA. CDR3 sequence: CASSSISRGSNYGYTF. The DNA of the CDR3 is TGTGCCAGCAGCTCGATATCCCGAGGGTCGAACTATGGCTACACCTTC.